This T cell receptor (beta chain) stems from a study of blood T cell repertoires in COVID-19. The protocol was immunoSEQ multiplex PCR, while the TCRdb copy is restricted to in-frame clones and leaves out a portion. The sample gives over 110,000 clones, more than 60% of which show up once; around 2.1% is in the top ten. This clone was observed a few times. Germline CDR1 LNHNV, CDR2 YYDKDF (reference sequence). There are 15 residues in the CDR3. V lost 5 bases, J lost 1 base, and 14 bases lay in between. The material sequenced was peripheral blood. This receptor was obtained from a woman aged 60 to 75 with acute or convalescent COVID-19. The chain has TRBV15 and TRBJ1-1; D is possibly TRBD1 (5 bases). CDR3 nucleotide sequence: TGTGCCACCAGCCCGACGACAGCTCCGAACACTGAAGCTTTCTTT. Its protein is CATSPTTAPNTEAFF.